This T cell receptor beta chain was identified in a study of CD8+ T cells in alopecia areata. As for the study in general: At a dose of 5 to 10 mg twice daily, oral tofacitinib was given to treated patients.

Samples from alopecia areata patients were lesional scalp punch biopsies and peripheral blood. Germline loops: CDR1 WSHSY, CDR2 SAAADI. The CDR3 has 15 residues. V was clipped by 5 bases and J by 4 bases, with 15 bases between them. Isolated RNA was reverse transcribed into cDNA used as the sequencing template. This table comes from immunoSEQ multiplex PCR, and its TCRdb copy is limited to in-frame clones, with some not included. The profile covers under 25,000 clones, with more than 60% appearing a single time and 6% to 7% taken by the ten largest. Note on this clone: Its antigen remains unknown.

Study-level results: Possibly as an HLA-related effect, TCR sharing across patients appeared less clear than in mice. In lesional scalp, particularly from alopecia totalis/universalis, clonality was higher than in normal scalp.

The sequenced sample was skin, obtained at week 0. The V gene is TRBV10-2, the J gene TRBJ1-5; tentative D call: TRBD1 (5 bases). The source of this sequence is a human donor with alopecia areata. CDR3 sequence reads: CASSTREGSNQPQHF. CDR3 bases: TGCGCCAGCAGTACCAGGGAAGGCTCTAATCAGCCCCAGCATTTT.